This T cell receptor beta chain derives from a study of cytomegalovirus exposure and HLA in healthy donors. Overall study findings and caveats: The authors enumerated roughly 180 TCR beta chains as linked to cytomegalovirus. Later on, an analysis tied roughly 17,000 TCR beta sequences to HLA alleles at 0.05 false discovery rate. Most of the CMV-associated TCR beta chains (in a later analysis) appeared to be HLA-restricted.

PCR primers comprised 60 Vbeta and 13 Jbeta primers. In the original workflow: It was a later analysis that counted 79 million or so unique TCR beta chains, of which around 11 million were shared. TCRdb's copy holds only in-frame clones and misses some; the assay was immunoSEQ multiplex PCR. The V and J calls and the clone size are those of that table, but D and trimming were determined from the DNA. Of 150,000 to 200,000 clones listed, over 80% are singletons. The CDR3 has 15 amino acids. V gave up 6 bases and J gave up 0 bases; unmatched junction bases: 7. Germline lookup yields CDR1 SGHRS and CDR2 YFSETQ. Note on this clone: Its specificity is not known.

Source material: PBMCs. The rearrangement joins TRBV5-1 to TRBJ1-1, with 8 bases fitting TRBD1. This TCR was sampled from a young woman in good health and CMV-seronegative. The CDR3 nucleotides are TGCGCCAGCACCCAGGGGGCAACGATGAACACTGAAGCTTTCTTT. Protein: CASTQGATMNTEAFF.